Shown below are 7 T cell receptor beta chains from a single sample sequenced in a study of CD8 T cells in ankylosing spondylitis. TCRdb reprocessed the 5' RACE reads via MiXCR and lists one record per CDR3 protein. The sample has 290,000 or so distinct CDR3 sequences, around 21% seen once. Sequenced sample: blood, either unsorted or a sorted T cell fraction (not recorded which). Every receptor here comes from a female donor with ankylosing spondylitis or in good health (not recorded which).

At least ten counts were recorded for this clonotype. This chain joins TRBV20-1 and TRBJ1-4; weak D call: TRBD1 (6 bases). The CDR3 is made up of 15 amino acids. V lost 0 bases and J lost 3, with 11 bases in between. Germline lookup yields CDR1 DFQATT and CDR2 SNEGSKA (reference sequence). The CDR3 region is CSARDRGVANEKLFF. For the CDR3, the DNA is TGCAGTGCTAGAGATAGGGGGGTGGCTAATGAAAAACTGTTTTTT.

The sample holds a few counts of this clonotype. The V gene is TRBV7-2, the J gene TRBJ2-1, with 10 positions matching TRBD2. The germline gives CDR1 SGHTA, CDR2 FQGNSA. The CDR3 covers 15 residues. V shed 4 bases and J 7 bases; nucleotides not matched to a gene: 7. CDR3 in amino acids: CASSSRAGGPNEQFF. The CDR3 DNA sequence: TGTGCCAGCAGCTCCCGAGCGGGAGGGCCGAATGAGCAGTTCTTC.

This chain connects TRBV6-2 or TRBV6-3 to TRBJ2-2; unclear D gene. The CDR3 totals 14 residues. V was cut by 4 bases and J by 6 bases, with 12 bases left in between. Per germline, CDR1 MNHEY and CDR2 SVGEGT. In DNA form, the CDR3 reads TGTGCCAGCAGTTTTTTAATGAGTGCCGGGGAGCTGTTTTTT. As protein: CASSFLMSAGELFF.

In this sample, this clonotype turned up many times. The chain joins TRBV5-1 to TRBJ2-5, with no clear D. The CDR3 extends over 11 amino acids. The V gene's germline CDR1 is SGHRS and CDR2 YFSETQ. Trimming removed 3 bases at V and 3 bases at J, with 3 bases between. CDR3 loop: CASSSKETQYF. In DNA form, the CDR3 reads TGCGCCAGCAGCTCCAAAGAGACCCAGTACTTC. Using reference TRBV5-1 and TRBJ2-5 for the parts outside the CDR3, the full variable domain is KAGVTQTPRYLIKTRGQQVTLSCSPISGHRSVSWYQQTPGQGLQFLFEYFSETQRNKGNFPGRFSGRQFSNSRSEMNVSTLELGDSALYLCASSSKETQYFGPGTRLLVL.

This clonotype was observed a handful of times. This chain links TRBV7-8 with TRBJ2-2; D not certain. With 4 bases removed from V and 6 bases from J, the gap between germline ends came to 27 bases. Germline V lookup: CDR1 SGHVS, CDR2 FQNEAQ. The CDR3 totals 19 residues. CDR3 loop: CASSSALDRHLTRAGELFF. The CDR3 coding sequence is TGTGCCAGCAGCTCGGCGCTGGACCGCCACCTAACTCGTGCCGGGGAGCTGTTTTTT.

V and J are TRBV6-5 and TRBJ2-7; the D gene is possibly TRBD1 (6 bases). The CDR3 has 15 amino acids. Looked up from germline, CDR1 is MNHEY and CDR2 is SVGAGI. Trimming stripped 2 bases from V and 0 bases from J, with 11 bases between. In DNA form, the CDR3 reads TGTGCCAGCAGTTACGGGGGCCCTCGCTCCTACGAGCAGTACTTC. Translated: CASSYGGPRSYEQYF.

This clonotype was counted a few times. V is TRBV10-3 and J is TRBJ2-1, with TRBD2 matching 10 bases. Trimming at V came to 6 bases and at J to 2 bases, leaving 13 bases not matched to a gene. CDR3 length equals 18 residues. Germline CDR1 ENHRY, CDR2 SYGVKD. The CDR3 nucleotides read TGTGCCATCAGAACTGATGAACCACTAGCGGGAACCTACAATGAGCAGTTCTTC. Translation: CAIRTDEPLAGTYNEQFF.